A selection of T cell receptor beta chains follows, all from one sample in a study of shared clonotypes between healthy human individuals. The protocol was immunoSEQ multiplex PCR, while the TCRdb copy is restricted to in-frame clones and leaves out a portion. The data contain 2.5 million or so clones, over 85% of them singletons. The specimen sequenced was naive CD4+ T cells sorted from blood. Receptors originate from a man between 18 and 35 years old in good health. CDR3s include the opening cysteine and the closing phenylalanine or tryptophan. Each record gives: D gene, J gene, clone size, V gene, CDR3 DNA, CDR3 protein. D genes are given only for firm matches. Size is omitted from some rows. Given values are once, few, many or a class for expanded clones.

>TRBD1|TRBJ2-1|NA|TRBV9
TGTGCCAGCAGCGTTCTGACAGGGTTATACAATGAGCAGTTCTTC
CASSVLTGLYNEQFF
>NA|TRBJ2-7|NA|TRBV6-1
TGTGCCAGCAGTGAATCGGGTTACGAGCAGTACTTC
CASSESGYEQYF
>NA|TRBJ2-2|NA|TRBV5-1
TGCGCCAGCAGCTTGGGGCCACAGAACACCGGGGAGCTGTTTTTT
CASSLGPQNTGELFF
>TRBD2|TRBJ2-3|once|TRBV12-5
TGTGCTAGTGGGCCCGCGGCTAGCGGGACGCAGTATTTT
CASGPAASGTQYF
>TRBD1|TRBJ1-1|NA|TRBV2
TGTGCCAGCAAAGGGACAGGGCCCGAGGGGATGAACACTGAAGCTTTCTTT
CASKGTGPEGMNTEAFF
>NA|TRBJ1-5|few|TRBV28
TGTGCCAGCAGCTCAACAGGGTTTCAGCCCCAGCATTTT
CASSSTGFQPQHF
>NA|TRBJ2-3|NA|TRBV19
TGTGCCAGTAGTATAGCGGACACAGATACGCAGTATTTT
CASSIADTDTQYF
>NA|TRBJ2-4|NA|TRBV28
TGTGCCAGCAGTTTAGAGGGTGTGAGTAACATTCAGTACTTC
CASSLEGVSNIQYF
>TRBD1|TRBJ1-1|NA|TRBV9
TGTGCCAGCAGCCTCATGGGACAGGGGAACACTGAAGCTTTCTTT
CASSLMGQGNTEAFF
>NA|TRBJ2-6|NA|TRBV6-5
TGTGCCAGCGGACAGACTTCTGGGGCCAACGTCCTGACTTTC
CASGQTSGANVLTF